Shown below are 11 T cell receptor beta chains from a single sample sequenced in a study of blood T cell repertoires in COVID-19. The table came from immunoSEQ multiplex PCR; TCRdb's copy has only in-frame clones and leaves some out. Among 95,000 to 120,000 clones listed, 85% to 90% were seen once. Sequenced input: peripheral blood. The receptors derive from a woman in her sixties with COVID-19, enrolled during active disease.

V gene TRBV19 combines with J gene TRBJ2-2; TRBD2 matches at 11 bases. There are 17 residues in the CDR3. In germline, CDR1 is LNHDA, CDR2 SQIVND (reference sequence). V was clipped by 3 bases and J by 1 base; unmatched bases: 4. The CDR3 DNA follows: TGTGCCAGTAGTATGGTTACTAGCGGGGGGAACACCGGGGAGCTGTTTTTT. Translating it yields CASSMVTSGGNTGELFF.

The chain recombines TRBV2 with TRBJ1-4; maybe TRBD1 (6 bases). The CDR3 runs 14 residues. Trimming took 6 bases from V and 7 from J, leaving 15 bases between them. CDR1 and CDR2 (germline): SNHLY, FYNNEI. The CDR3: CASRLDRPAEKLFF. The CDR3 nucleotides are TGTGCCAGCAGACTCGACAGGCCCGCTGAAAAACTGTTTTTT.

This clone showed up just once. The rearrangement uses TRBV7-2 and TRBJ1-5, with 11 bases aligning to TRBD1. The junction had 1 base not matched to a gene; V was cut back by 4 bases and J by 5 bases. CDR1 is SGHTA, CDR2 FQGNSA, per germline. The CDR3 has 14 amino acids. CDR3 sequence: CASSWTGGHQPQHF. DNA for the CDR3: TGTGCCAGCAGCTGGACAGGGGGCCATCAGCCCCAGCATTTT. The variable domain in full, with the rest retrieved from reference TRBV7-2 and TRBJ1-5, is GAGVSQSPSNKVTEKGKDVELRCDPISGHTALYWYRQSLGQGLEFLIYFQGNSAPDKSGLPSDRFSAERTGGSVSTLTIQRTQQEDSAVYLCASSWTGGHQPQHFGDGTRLSIL.

V is TRBV24-1 and J is TRBJ2-5, with 9 bases matching TRBD1. The V gene end was trimmed by 4 bases and the J gene end by 2 bases; junction bases not matched to a gene: 7. CDR1 and CDR2 from the germline V gene are KGHDR and SFDVKD. The CDR3 loop spans 16 amino acids. CDR3 DNA: TGTGCCACCAGTGAGAGGAACGGGACAGGGCAAGAGACCCAGTACTTC. Amino acid sequence: CATSERNGTGQETQYF.

This chain joins TRBV29-1 and TRBJ1-2; TRBD1 aligns across 8 bases. V gave up 4 bases and J gave up 3 bases; unmatched junction bases: 4. CDR1 is SQVTM, CDR2 ANQGSEA, per germline. The length of the CDR3 is 13 residues. The DNA of the CDR3 is TGCAGCGTTGGTGGACAGGGAGACTATGGCTACACCTTC. Protein: CSVGGQGDYGYTF. Combining the CDR3 with reference TRBV29-1 and TRBJ1-2 gives the whole variable domain SAVISQKPSRDICQRGTSLTIQCQVDSQVTMMFWYRQQPGQSLTLIATANQGSEATYESGFVIDKFPISRPNLTFSTLTVSNMSPEDSSIYLCSVGGQGDYGYTFGSGTRLTVV.

The chain combines TRBV7-3 with TRBJ2-5; 7 positions match TRBD1. V lost 4 bases, J lost 5 bases, and 7 bases stayed unmatched. Germline V gene sequence: CDR1 SGHTA, CDR2 FQGTGA. This CDR3 contains 14 residues. CDR3 sequence (DNA): TGTGCCAGCAGCTCTACAGGGGACCCGGAGACCCAGTACTTC. This sequence encodes CASSSTGDPETQYF.

This rearrangement joins TRBV24-1 to TRBJ2-1; unclear D gene. With 1 base removed from V and 7 bases from J, the gap between germline ends came to 16 bases. The CDR3 covers 16 residues. Per the germline V gene, CDR1 is KGHDR and CDR2 is SFDVKD. The CDR3 DNA reads TGTGCCACCAGTGATTTCGGTTCATCTGCGGATAATGAGCAGTTCTTC. Encoded protein: CATSDFGSSADNEQFF.

The chain has TRBV27 and TRBJ1-6, with D perhaps TRBD1 (6 bases). The germline V gene has CDR1 MNHEY and CDR2 SMNVEV (reference sequence). This CDR3 is built from 16 residues. V shed 3 bases and J shed 6 bases, with 15 bases lying between them. This CDR3 is CASSLARGQINSPLHF. CDR3 sequence (DNA): TGTGCCAGCAGTTTGGCCCGAGGACAGATTAATTCACCCCTCCACTTT.

This clone showed up just a few times. This chain connects TRBV5-6 to TRBJ2-7; 10 bases match TRBD1. The CDR3 sequence is 15 residues long. The germline V gene encodes CDR1 SGHDT and CDR2 YYEEEE. The ends lost 4 bases at V and 1 base at J; junction bases unmatched: 5. CDR3 nucleotides: TGTGCCAGCAGCCCGCCGGGACAGGGGTCCTACGAGCAGTACTTC. It yields the protein CASSPPGQGSYEQYF.

This clone came up once. The chain carries TRBV9 and TRBJ1-3; TRBD1 aligns across 7 bases. With 4 bases clipped from V and 3 bases from J, the junction kept 10 bases outside the gene matches. The CDR3 runs to 16 residues. Germline V gene sequence: CDR1 SGDLS, CDR2 YYNGEE. The CDR3 here is CASSPKGQPFGNTIYF. The CDR3 nucleotides read TGTGCCAGCAGCCCCAAGGGACAGCCATTTGGAAACACCATATATTTT.

This clone was detected only once. In DNA, the CDR3 is TGTGCCAGCAGTGAAGAACAGCAAGAGACCCAGTACTTC. Translating gives CASSEEQQETQYF. V gene TRBV2 combines with J gene TRBJ2-5; D is undetermined. Germline CDR1 SNHLY, CDR2 FYNNEI. The CDR3 totals 13 residues. V was pared by 1 base and J by 2 bases, with 5 bases between.